This TCR beta chain was observed in a study of blood T cell repertoires in COVID-19. Study-wide background: Researchers got acute and convalescent COVID-19 samples from the United States, Italy and Spain. T cells, B-cell-depleted T cells, or PBMCs supplied cDNA or gDNA.

Per the original methods: It was from reference gene primer amplification that nucleated cell counts were estimated. Profiling relied on immunoSEQ multiplex PCR, and the TCRdb table lists in-frame clones only, not all of them. The DNA gave D and trimming, while V, J and clone size come from that table. The table has under 250,000 clones, roughly 80% seen once. Germline lookup yields CDR1 SGHRS and CDR2 YFSETQ. The CDR3 length is 15 residues. Trimming removed 2 bases from V and 3 bases from J, with 11 bases in between. Sequenced material: peripheral blood. The gene calls are TRBV5-1 and TRBJ1-4; unclear D gene. The receptor comes from a woman in her sixties or seventies who had recovered from COVID-19. CDR3 sequence reads: CASSLVEGANEKLFF. As DNA, the CDR3 is TGCGCCAGCAGCTTAGTAGAGGGTGCTAATGAAAAACTGTTTTTT.